Each of the 14 T cell receptor beta chains below was sequenced from the same sample in a study of neurological immune-mediated disorders. TCRdb ran MiXCR on the 5' RACE reads and lists one entry per CDR3 protein. The data hold roughly 90,000 distinct CDR3 sequences, with under 4.5% observed a single time. Sample: PBMCs. Receptors were obtained from a woman between 45 and 65 years old with multiple sclerosis.

At least ten counts were recorded for this clonotype. The rearrangement links TRBV12-3 or TRBV12-4 to TRBJ2-2; possible D gene TRBD2, 5 bases. This CDR3 comprises 13 residues. The V and J ends lost 7 bases and 2 bases respectively, with 8 bases between them. CDR3: CASNPGNTGELFF. The CDR3 DNA is TGTGCCAGCAACCCGGGAAACACCGGGGAGCTGTTTTTT.

The sample holds many counts of this clonotype. The chain employs TRBV7-2 and TRBJ2-1; 9 nucleotides line up with TRBD2. The CDR3 covers 16 residues. Germline V CDR1 and CDR2: SGHTA, FQGNSA. Trimming at V came to 1 base and at J to 6 bases, leaving 7 bases not matched to a gene. The CDR3 DNA is TGTGCCAGCAGCTTAGGGGGCGGGGGGGCCGGCAATGAGCAGTTCTTC. Protein sequence: CASSLGGGGAGNEQFF.

Concerning this clonotype itself: A much larger clone differs from this one at a single base, so this may be a read error. Written as DNA, the CDR3 is TGCAGTGCTAGCCCCGGAAAGGGGCTGTTTTTT. It encodes CSASPGKGLFF. The chain recombines TRBV20-1 with TRBJ1-4, with D possibly TRBD1 on 5 matching bases. The CDR3 is 11 amino acids. V was trimmed by 3 bases and J by 14 bases, leaving 13 bases between them. From germline, CDR1 is DFQATT and CDR2 SNEGSKA (reference sequence).

The CDR3 protein is CASSLGWGATDTQYF. The CDR3 DNA reads as TGTGCCAGCAGCTTAGGGTGGGGGGCCACAGATACGCAGTATTTT. V usage is TRBV7-2 and J usage is TRBJ2-3; D could derive from TRBD1 or TRBD2 (6 bases each). Germline V gene data show CDR1 as SGHTA and CDR2 as FQGNSA. The CDR3 spans 15 residues. The V end lost 1 base, the J end lost 2 bases, and 10 bases lay between the germline ends.

This clonotype has a count of ten or more. CDR3 in amino acids: CASSAGLAGYEQYF. For the CDR3, the DNA is TGTGCCAGCAGTGCAGGACTAGCGGGTTACGAGCAGTACTTC. The V call is TRBV27, the J call TRBJ2-7, with 11 bases identical to TRBD2. V lost 5 bases and J lost 4; bases outside the gene matches: 4. Germline V gene sequence: CDR1 MNHEY, CDR2 SMNVEV (reference sequence). The CDR3 is 14 amino acids.

The chain carries TRBV20-1 and TRBJ2-3; TRBD2 matches at 10 bases. Germline values: CDR1 DFQATT, CDR2 SNEGSKA (reference sequence). V lost 4 bases to trimming and J lost 4 bases; unmatched junction nucleotides: 8. The CDR3 is made up of 15 amino acids. The CDR3 is CSATKRGGGPDTQYF. The CDR3 coding sequence is TGCAGTGCTACAAAGCGGGGGGGCGGACCAGATACGCAGTATTTT.

This clonotype was counted many times. Here the CDR3 DNA reads TGTGCCAGCACTCGTGGGTTCCAAGAGACCCAGTACTTC. This codes for CASTRGFQETQYF. V usage is TRBV2 and J usage is TRBJ2-5; D uncertain. V was trimmed by 7 bases and J by 1 base, leaving 10 bases between them. Germline V lookup: CDR1 SNHLY, CDR2 FYNNEI. This CDR3 comprises 13 residues.

This clonotype was detected many times. The chain is built from TRBV18 and TRBJ2-7, with 8 bases matching TRBD1. CDR1 is KGHSH and CDR2 is LQKENI in the germline V gene. V was pared by 3 bases and J by 1 base, with 5 bases of the junction left unmatched. The CDR3 sequence is 15 residues long. The DNA of the CDR3 is TGTGCCAGCTCACCGACAGGGGATCTTTCCTACGAGCAGTACTTC. It codes for CASSPTGDLSYEQYF.

V and J are TRBV19 and TRBJ2-1; D is unclear. The ends were cut back, 1 base at V and 4 bases at J, with 5 bases in the middle. The V gene's germline CDR1 is LNHDA and CDR2 SQIVND (reference sequence). This CDR3 region has 13 residues. The CDR3 is CASSIGRYNEQFF. In nucleotides, the CDR3 is TGTGCCAGTAGTATAGGTCGGTACAATGAGCAGTTCTTC.

This clonotype was seen ten or more times. The chain carries TRBV18 and TRBJ2-7; D possibly uses TRBD1 or TRBD2 (5 bases each). This CDR3 is built from 14 residues. The ends were cut back, 3 bases at V and 5 bases at J, with 14 bases in the middle. Per the germline V gene, CDR1 is KGHSH and CDR2 is LQKENI. The CDR3 DNA is TGTGCCAGCTCACCTTCGGGACGTGCTCACGAGCAGTACTTC. Amino acid sequence: CASSPSGRAHEQYF.

This clonotype has ten or more counts. The chain joins TRBV5-5 to TRBJ1-1; maybe TRBD1 (5 bases). The germline V gene encodes CDR1 SGHKS and CDR2 YYEKEE (reference sequence). V was cut by 1 base and J by 1 base, with 17 bases left in between. This CDR3 has 17 residues. CDR3 in DNA: TGTGCCAGCAGCTTGAGCTTTAATGCTGGGGGGAACACTGAAGCTTTCTTT. Its protein is CASSLSFNAGGNTEAFF.

This clonotype was seen at least ten times. The chain has TRBV12-3 or TRBV12-4 and TRBJ1-5; D is ambiguous. The CDR3 is 12 amino acids. V gave up 6 bases and J gave up 7 bases, with 10 bases separating them. The CDR3 here is CASRISGQPQHF. DNA of the CDR3: TGTGCCAGCAGAATAAGCGGGCAGCCCCAGCATTTT.

The rearrangement uses TRBV12-3 or TRBV12-4 and TRBJ2-3, with 8 bases fitting TRBD2. The trim removed 7 bases at V and 3 bases at J, leaving 6 bases unmatched. The CDR3 extends over 14 amino acids. The CDR3, as DNA: TGTGCCAGCATACGGGCTAGCGGGACAGATACGCAGTATTTT. Protein sequence: CASIRASGTDTQYF.

This clonotype occurred many times. J is TRBJ2-1 and V is TRBV5-5; D gene uncertain. This CDR3 is built from 16 residues. Trimming took off 4 bases at V and 1 base at J, with 15 bases between the two ends. Germline loops: CDR1 SGHKS, CDR2 YYEKEE (reference sequence). The CDR3 protein is CASSHGAAPSYNEQFF. CDR3 bases: TGTGCCAGCAGCCATGGAGCAGCCCCTTCCTACAATGAGCAGTTCTTC.